The entry below gives a single T cell receptor (beta chain) sequence along with its context. The clone's antigen remains unknown. Per-base qualities were not stored, and no clone one base away is much larger. The germline V gene (reference sequence) yields SEHNR for CDR1 and FQNEAQ for CDR2. The V end loses 3 bases and the J end loses 5 bases, and a stretch of 10 bases separates them. From cysteine to phenylalanine, the CDR3 is 13 amino acids long. Solely the CDR3 DNA is kept, with 39 bases framed from the first base. The data are from a study of CD8+ T cells in alopecia areata listed by TCRdb under 2018. Regarding the complete study: The treated patients took part in an open-label pilot trial in which moderate-to-severe alopecia areata was treated with oral tofacitinib at 5 to 10 mg twice daily. Patients stayed on tofacitinib for 6 to 18 months and then had 6 months of follow-up off drug so that delayed response and recurrence could be assessed. For the treated patients, the SALT score, which quantifies what percentage of scalp surface area is affected, served as the measure of disease severity. In both human patients and the C3H/HeJ mouse model, the study applied high-throughput TCRbeta sequencing to look at T cell clonal expansion in alopecia areata. In humans, TCRbeta sequencing was performed on scalp tissue and on sorted CD4+ and CD8+ peripheral blood T cells from healthy controls and from patients with patchy or totalis/universalis alopecia areata. Tofacitinib-treated patients had biopsies at baseline and at 4 and 24 weeks of treatment, with a later scalp biopsy in several patients. Scalp clonality was compared among normal scalp (n=4), patchy alopecia areata scalp (n=8), and alopecia totalis/universalis scalp (n=8). RNA came from the PAXgene miRNA kit for fixed scalp, the miRNeasy kit for PBMCs, and the RNeasy kit for mouse skin. immunoSEQ multiplex PCR using 35 Vbeta forward primers and 13 Jbeta reverse primers was used to amplify TCRbeta CDR3 regions.

Library generation was performed with the immunoSEQ multiplex PCR assay. RNA was extracted from all samples and reverse transcribed into cDNA, which served as template for TCR sequencing. First-strand cDNA was synthesized using SuperScript III with a 2:1 mix of oligo-dT and random hexamers. A synthetic immune receptor repertoire was used to measure amplification bias, and any remaining bias was corrected computationally. As for the original processing: After raw reads were preprocessed to remove errors, the CDR3 was defined following IMGT conventions as running from the conserved cysteine to phenylalanine. Clonality was calculated as 1 minus Shannon entropy normalized by log2 of the number of productive unique TCRs. Whether scalp clones were CD4 or CD8 was inferred by matching scalp TCRbeta sequences against CD4 and CD8 repertoires sorted from blood. TCRdb carries this immuneACCESS record with in-frame sequences only. Its versions omit some clonotypes, under half of them owing to an unresolved V gene in the studies checked, with the rest unexplained. V, J and clone size reflect that table, while D and trimming were determined from the DNA. This sample is represented by about 200,000 clones; 58% of them were singletons. The ten largest clonotypes hold more than 5.5% of the sample.

The sample's time point label, decoded: less than 30 weeks on oral tofacitinib. The treatment or condition label for this specimen denotes: oral pan-JAK inhibitor, 5-10 mg twice daily. Peripheral blood and lesional scalp punch biopsies were obtained from patients with alopecia areata. PBMCs were isolated by density centrifugation and stained for CD3, CD4 and CD8, and CD4+ and CD8+ T cells were sorted on a FACSAria. Results the study describes overall, beyond this receptor: Tofacitinib significantly lowered scalp clonality and the number of expanded CD8+ clones among the top 100 scalp clones. Many expanded lesional clones were found to persist in scalp and blood during tofacitinib treatment, and relapse after treatment cessation may be partly explained by this persistence. Unlike mouse skin, where gammadelta T cells dominate, normal human skin contains resident alphabeta T cells that get sequenced too, which complicates analysis of the scalp TCR repertoire. TCR sequences shared between patients were less clear than in mice, possibly partly because of HLA diversity in the patient population. Because the treated cohort was small and had only one nonresponder, larger studies are needed to examine links between baseline CD8+ expansion and response. Lesional scalp, especially in alopecia totalis/universalis, showed higher clonality and more expanded CD8+ clones than normal scalp, suggesting antigenic drive.

The sequenced sample was CD4+ T cells sorted from blood, obtained at week 24, from a patient treated with tofacitinib. The chain is encoded by TRBV7-9 joined to TRBJ2-5, with the D gene uncertain. This clonotype was sampled from a human donor with alopecia areata. The DNA sequence reads TGTGCCAGCAGCTTCTGGGGTGGGGAGACCCAGTACTTC. This yields the protein CASSFWGGETQYF.